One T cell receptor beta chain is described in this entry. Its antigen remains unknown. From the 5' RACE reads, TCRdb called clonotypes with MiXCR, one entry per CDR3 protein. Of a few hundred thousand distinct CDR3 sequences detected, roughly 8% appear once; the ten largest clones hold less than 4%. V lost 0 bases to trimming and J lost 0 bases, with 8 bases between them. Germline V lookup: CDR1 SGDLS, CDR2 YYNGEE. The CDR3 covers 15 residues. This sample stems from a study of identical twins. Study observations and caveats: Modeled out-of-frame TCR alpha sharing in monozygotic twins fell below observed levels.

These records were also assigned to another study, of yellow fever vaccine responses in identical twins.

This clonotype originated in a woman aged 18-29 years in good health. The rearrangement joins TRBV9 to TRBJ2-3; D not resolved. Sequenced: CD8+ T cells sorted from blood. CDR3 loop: CASSVVRPSTDTQYF. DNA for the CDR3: TGTGCCAGCAGCGTAGTGAGGCCTAGCACAGATACGCAGTATTTT. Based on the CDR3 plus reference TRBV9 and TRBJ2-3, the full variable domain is DSGVTQTPKHLITATGQRVTLRCSPRSGDLSVYWYQQSLDQGLQFLIQYYNGEERAKGNILERFSAQQFPDLHSELNLSSLELGDSALYFCASSVVRPSTDTQYFGPGTRLTVL.